The 5 T cell receptor beta chains presented below share a single source sample, sequenced in a study of T-cell reconstitution after alpha-beta-depleted transplantation in children. The TCRbeta library was prepared with unique molecular identifiers. Via MiXCR, TCRdb re-called the PCR reads, giving one row per CDR3 protein. The profile covers hundreds of thousands of distinct CDR3 sequences, with approximately 8.9% appearing a single time and roughly 6% taken by the ten largest. This material consisted of PBMCs, mostly from graft donor cells, taken 180 days after TCRalphabeta/CD19-depleted stem cell transplant. The receptors originated from a male patient younger than 18 who had a stem cell transplant for acute lymphoblastic leukemia, so the T cells may come from the graft donor.

This clonotype showed up many times. CDR3 in amino acids: CASREGLPNEQFF. Written as DNA, the CDR3 is TGTGCCAGCAGAGAGGGACTACCCAATGAGCAGTTCTTC. This chain connects TRBV12-3 or TRBV12-4 to TRBJ2-1, with TRBD2 matching 7 bases. J gave up 6 bases and V 6 bases, and 5 bases lay outside the gene matches. This CDR3 contains 13 residues.

This clonotype appeared many times. The chain recombines TRBV12-3 or TRBV12-4 with TRBJ2-3; TRBD2 matches at 8 bases. The CDR3 length is 14 residues. V lost 1 base, J lost 6 bases, and 3 bases stayed unmatched. The CDR3 protein is CASSLDSGVDTQYF. In DNA, the CDR3 is TGTGCCAGCAGTTTAGATAGCGGGGTGGATACGCAGTATTTT.

As for this clonotype: A read error is possible here, since a much larger clone lies one base away. The chain has TRBV27 and TRBJ2-7; the match to TRBD2 covers 10 bases. The CDR3 covers 14 residues. Germline V CDR1 and CDR2: MNHEY, SMNVEV (reference sequence). CDR3 sequence: CATHSGRSSDEQYF. The CDR3 DNA sequence: TGTGCCACCCATAGCGGGAGGAGCTCCGACGAGCAGTACTTC.

This clonotype has ten or more counts. The chain has TRBV7-2 and TRBJ2-7, with D unclear. The CDR3 is made up of 13 amino acids. Germline values: CDR1 SGHTA, CDR2 FQGNSA. The ends were cut back, 1 base at V and 5 bases at J, with 9 bases in the middle. The CDR3 loop reads CASSLVRSHEQYF. The CDR3 DNA reads as TGTGCCAGCAGCTTAGTTAGATCCCACGAGCAGTACTTC.

The table lists this clonotype with a few counts. V and J are TRBV6-5 and TRBJ2-7; weak D call: TRBD2 (5 bases). CDR3 length: 15 residues. V was shortened by 4 bases and J by 7 bases, with 20 bases between the two germline ends. Germline-derived CDR1 and CDR2 are MNHEY and SVGAGI. CDR3 in amino acids: CASSSHVARTGEQYF. The CDR3 DNA follows: TGTGCCAGCAGTTCGCATGTAGCGAGAACGGGAGAGCAGTACTTC.